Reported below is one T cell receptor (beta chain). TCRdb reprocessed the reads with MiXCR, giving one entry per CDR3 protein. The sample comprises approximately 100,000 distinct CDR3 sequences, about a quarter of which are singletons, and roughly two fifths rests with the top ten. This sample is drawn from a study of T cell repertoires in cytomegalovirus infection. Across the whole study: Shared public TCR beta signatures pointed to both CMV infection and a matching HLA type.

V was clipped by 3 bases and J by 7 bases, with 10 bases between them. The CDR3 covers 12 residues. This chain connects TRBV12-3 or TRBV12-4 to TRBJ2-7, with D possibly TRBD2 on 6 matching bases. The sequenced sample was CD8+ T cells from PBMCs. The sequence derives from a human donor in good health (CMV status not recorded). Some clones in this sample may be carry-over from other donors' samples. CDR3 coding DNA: TGTGCCAGCAGTTTTAGCGGTCCAGAGCAGTACTTC. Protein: CASSFSGPEQYF.